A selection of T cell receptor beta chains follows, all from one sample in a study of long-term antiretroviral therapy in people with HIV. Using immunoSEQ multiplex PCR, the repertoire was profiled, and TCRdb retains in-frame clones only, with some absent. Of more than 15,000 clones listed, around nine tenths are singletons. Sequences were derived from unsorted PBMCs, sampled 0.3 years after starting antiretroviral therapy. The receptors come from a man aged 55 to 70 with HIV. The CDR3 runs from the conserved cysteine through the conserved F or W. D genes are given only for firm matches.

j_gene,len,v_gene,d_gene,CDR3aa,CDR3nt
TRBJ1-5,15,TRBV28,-,CASSLAAPFNQPQHF,TGTGCCAGCAGTTTAGCAGCCCCATTCAATCAGCCCCAGCATTTT
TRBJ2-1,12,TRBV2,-,CASSETYNEQFF,TGTGCCAGCAGTGAAACGTACAATGAGCAGTTCTTC
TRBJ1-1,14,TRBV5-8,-,CASSSPRANTEAFF,TGTGCCAGCAGCTCCCCGAGGGCGAACACTGAAGCTTTCTTT
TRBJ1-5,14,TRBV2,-,CASRDGLSNQPQHF,TGTGCCAGCAGAGACGGCCTTAGCAATCAGCCCCAGCATTTT
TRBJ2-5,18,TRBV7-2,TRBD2,CASSGFLTSGGLEETQYF,TGTGCCAGCAGCGGATTCCTGACTAGCGGGGGGTTAGAGGAGACCCAGTACTTC
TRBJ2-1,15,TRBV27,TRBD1,CASSLGQGSYNEQFF,TGTGCCAGCAGTTTAGGACAGGGCTCCTACAATGAGCAGTTCTTC
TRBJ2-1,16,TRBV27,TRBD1,CASSSLTGGSYNEQFF,TGTGCCAGCAGTTCATTGACAGGGGGCTCCTACAATGAGCAGTTCTTC
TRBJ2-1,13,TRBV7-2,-,CASSLRTAHEQFF,TGTGCCAGCAGCTTAAGGACGGCCCATGAGCAGTTCTTC
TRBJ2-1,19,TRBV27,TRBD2,CASSLVSGHPSGSEDEQFF,TGTGCCAGCAGTTTAGTCAGCGGGCATCCTAGCGGGAGTGAGGATGAGCAGTTCTTC
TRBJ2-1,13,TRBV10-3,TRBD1,CAISGDRWNEQFF,TGTGCCATCAGTGGGGACAGATGGAATGAGCAGTTCTTC
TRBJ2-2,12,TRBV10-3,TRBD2,CAAGREVGELFF,TGTGCCGCAGGGAGGGAAGTCGGGGAGCTGTTTTTT
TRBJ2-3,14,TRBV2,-,CASTGTGGPDTQYF,TGTGCCAGCACAGGGACTGGAGGTCCAGATACGCAGTATTTT